The 21 T cell receptor beta chains below were found in one sample sequenced in a study of spatial heterogeneity in lung cancer. Indicated time point: sample taken at primary tumor resection. The input material, whole RNA from tumor, nontumor lung or frozen PBMC, was sequenced unsorted. TCRdb redid the calling of the 5' RACE reads with MiXCR, one entry per CDR3 protein. Found here are 20,000 to 30,000 distinct CDR3 sequences, 4.7% of them singletons; the top ten hold around 5.2%. The sequencing used PBMCs, collected at surgery. The receptors derive from a male donor with early-stage non-small cell lung cancer.

This clonotype has ten or more counts. V gene TRBV24-1 combines with J gene TRBJ2-6; D is undetermined. The V end lost 9 bases, the J end lost 0 bases, and 5 bases lay between the germline ends. The CDR3 sequence is 13 residues long. Germline V gene sequence: CDR1 KGHDR, CDR2 SFDVKD. DNA for the CDR3: TGTGCCACCGGCATCTCTGGGGCCAACGTCCTGACTTTC. It is translated as CATGISGANVLTF.

There are many counts of this clonotype. The CDR3 sequence: CASSSSGTSGRVPYF. CDR3 DNA sequence: TGTGCCAGCAGTTCCTCCGGGACTAGCGGGAGGGTGCCGTACTTC. This chain uses TRBV28 with TRBJ2-5; 16 nucleotides agree with TRBD2. Trimming cost V 4 bases and J 13 bases; bases outside gene matches: 9. The CDR3 is 15 amino acids. The germline gives CDR1 MDHEN, CDR2 SYDVKM.

This clonotype was seen ten or more times. The rearrangement links TRBV6-5 to TRBJ2-6, with TRBD2 identical over 7 bases. J was trimmed by 0 bases and V by 5 bases; bases with no gene match: 7. Germline assignment: CDR1 MNHEY and CDR2 SVGAGI. This CDR3 is 17 amino acids long. The DNA of the CDR3 is TGTGCCAGCAGTCCCCCGGGGGGAATCTCTGGGGCCAACGTCCTGACTTTC. Amino acid sequence: CASSPPGGISGANVLTF.

This clonotype was seen many times. The chain joins TRBV5-1 to TRBJ2-4, with 9 bases identical to TRBD1. Per germline, CDR1 SGHRS and CDR2 YFSETQ. Trimming at V came to 7 bases and at J to 2 bases, leaving 4 bases not matched to a gene. This CDR3 spans 14 amino acids. The CDR3 coding sequence is TGCGCCAGCGGGACAGGGATCTCCAAAAACATTCAGTACTTC. It encodes CASGTGISKNIQYF.

This clonotype occurred many times. The V call is TRBV15, the J call TRBJ2-7, with a tentative D call TRBD1 (7 bases). This CDR3 region has 15 residues. Trimming left V 3 bases short and J 3 bases short, with 15 bases between. Per the germline V gene, CDR1 is LNHNV and CDR2 is YYDKDF (reference sequence). CDR3 sequence reads: CATSRGGGQVYEQYF. The CDR3, as DNA: TGTGCCACCAGCAGGGGGGGAGGACAGGTCTACGAGCAGTACTTC.

In this sample, this clonotype turned up many times. V and J are TRBV20-1 and TRBJ1-6; D perhaps matches TRBD1 (5 bases). This CDR3 contains 11 residues. CDR1 is DFQATT and CDR2 is SNEGSKA in the germline V gene (reference sequence). V lost 4 bases, J lost 12 bases, and 10 bases lay in between. Here the CDR3 DNA reads TGCAGTGCTACCGGGGGTATACCCCTCCACTTT. Its translation: CSATGGIPLHF.

This clonotype was seen many times. The rearrangement uses TRBV12-3 or TRBV12-4 and TRBJ2-3; D not resolved. The CDR3 runs to 12 residues. V lost 3 bases and J lost 14, with 15 bases in between. The CDR3 spells CASSFGDTQWYF. The CDR3 DNA is TGTGCCAGCAGTTTTGGCGATACGCAGTGGTATTTT.

In its sample, this clonotype ranks as medium-sized. This chain connects TRBV12-3 or TRBV12-4 to TRBJ1-6, with D possibly matching TRBD1 (6 bases). V shed 6 bases and J shed 4 bases, with 16 bases lying between them. The CDR3 spans 16 residues. DNA for the CDR3: TGTGCCAGCAGCCCTCCGGGACATCCTTATAATTCACCCCTCCACTTT. Its translation is CASSPPGHPYNSPLHF.

This clonotype was seen at least ten times. The chain uses TRBV7-2 and TRBJ1-1; D is perhaps TRBD1 (6 bases). The CDR3 has 19 amino acids. CDR1 is SGHTA, CDR2 FQGNSA, per germline. V was trimmed by 5 bases and J by 0 bases, leaving 25 bases between them. In DNA form, the CDR3 reads TGTGCCAGCAGCCACCCCGTCGGGACAACCGCGGGGCTGAACACTGAAGCTTTCTTT. Translation gives CASSHPVGTTAGLNTEAFF.

This clonotype was observed many times. The chain recombines TRBV7-2 with TRBJ2-3, with 7 bases identical to TRBD2. Germline V gene data show CDR1 as SGHTA and CDR2 as FQGNSA. J lost 8 bases, V lost 1 base, and 9 bases had no gene match. This CDR3 spans 15 amino acids. Here the CDR3 reads CASSLGLADFGTQYF. The CDR3 coding sequence is TGTGCCAGCAGCTTAGGACTAGCCGACTTCGGTACGCAGTATTTT.

This clonotype was found many times. This CDR3 is CASGGDRGNQPQHF. CDR3 in DNA: TGTGCCAGCGGGGGGGACAGGGGAAATCAGCCCCAGCATTTT. The V call is TRBV6-5, the J call TRBJ1-5, with 10 bases identical to TRBD1. This CDR3 has 14 amino acids. CDR1 is MNHEY, CDR2 SVGAGI, per germline. V lost 8 bases to trimming and J lost 4 bases; unmatched junction nucleotides: 5.

The rearrangement uses TRBV6-1 and TRBJ2-5, with D perhaps matching TRBD1 or TRBD2 (5 bases each). Trimming pared 8 bases from V and 6 bases from J, leaving 19 bases between. The length of the CDR3 is 14 residues. CDR1 is MNHNS and CDR2 is SASEGT in the germline V gene. CDR3 sequence: CASGKGSLKKTQYF. The CDR3 DNA sequence: TGTGCCAGCGGAAAGGGGAGTTTGAAGAAGACCCAGTACTTC.

This clonotype was observed at least ten times. The chain joins TRBV5-1 to TRBJ2-5; 10 nucleotides match TRBD2. The CDR3 has 15 amino acids. With 4 bases clipped from V and 6 bases from J, the junction kept 9 bases outside the gene matches. CDR1 and CDR2 (germline): SGHRS, YFSETQ. CDR3 region: CASSPALAGVQTQYF. CDR3 DNA: TGCGCCAGCAGCCCCGCTCTAGCGGGGGTACAGACCCAGTACTTC.

This clonotype has ten or more counts. The rearrangement joins TRBV5-1 to TRBJ2-1, with D possibly matching TRBD1 (6 bases). The CDR3 covers 14 residues. The V end was cut by 4 bases, the J end by 3 bases, with 11 bases between. Germline CDR1 is SGHRS and CDR2 is YFSETQ. The CDR3 spells CASSPGAYYNEQFF. DNA of the CDR3: TGCGCCAGCAGCCCAGGGGCCTACTACAATGAGCAGTTCTTC.

This clonotype was found many times. The J gene is TRBJ1-6, the V gene TRBV5-1; a weak D match, TRBD1 (5 bases). CDR3 length: 16 residues. Trimming cost V 0 bases and J 7 bases, with 14 bases left between them. Germline CDR1 reads SGHRS; CDR2 reads YFSETQ. This chain's CDR3 is CASSLDSGQTNSPLHF. As DNA, the CDR3 is TGCGCCAGCAGCTTGGATTCGGGGCAGACGAATTCACCCCTCCACTTT.

Many counts were recorded for this clonotype. CDR3 region: CASRTGGTFSNQPQHF. CDR3 nucleotides: TGTGCCAGCCGGACAGGGGGGACATTTAGCAATCAGCCCCAGCATTTT. The chain employs TRBV12-3 or TRBV12-4 and TRBJ1-5; 10 nucleotides align to TRBD1. Germline trimming cut 8 bases from V and 0 bases from J; bases unmatched to any gene: 7. The CDR3 runs 16 residues.

This chain uses TRBV29-1 with TRBJ1-5; D might be TRBD1 (5 bases). This CDR3 contains 14 residues. V shed 5 bases and J shed 2 bases, with 13 bases lying between them. Germline V gene sequence: CDR1 SQVTM, CDR2 ANQGSEA. The chain's CDR3 is CSVQNQGGNQPQHF. Here the CDR3 DNA reads TGCAGCGTTCAGAACCAGGGTGGCAATCAGCCCCAGCATTTT.

This clonotype occurred many times. The junction departs from the called germline gene at one end, perhaps through a read error. V and J are TRBV3-1 and TRBJ2-7, with no clear D. Per the germline V gene, CDR1 is LGHDT and CDR2 is YNNKEL (reference sequence). The CDR3 is made up of 13 amino acids. In nucleotides, the CDR3 is TGTGCCAGCAGTCAAGATGGTTCCTACGAGCAGTACTTC. Translated, it gives CASSQDGSYEQYF.

This chain links TRBV20-1 with TRBJ1-5, with D maybe TRBD1 (5 bases). There are 12 residues in the CDR3. V was pared by 3 bases and J by 5 bases, with 8 bases between. CDR1 and CDR2 (germline): DFQATT, SNEGSKA (reference sequence). This CDR3 reads CSASQGDQPQHF. CDR3 nucleotide sequence: TGCAGTGCTAGTCAAGGGGATCAGCCCCAGCATTTT.

There are many counts of this clonotype. This rearrangement joins TRBV11-1 to TRBJ2-1; 9 bases line up with TRBD1. This CDR3 contains 14 residues. After removal of 5 bases from V and 7 bases from J, the junction contained 6 bases not matched to a gene. Germline loops: CDR1 SGHAT, CDR2 FQDESV (reference sequence). This chain's CDR3 is CASSRRDRVNEQFF. As DNA, the CDR3 is TGTGCCAGCAGCCGCCGGGACAGGGTGAATGAGCAGTTCTTC. The variable domain in full, with the rest retrieved from reference TRBV11-1 and TRBJ2-1, is EAEVAQSPRYKITEKSQAVAFWCDPISGHATLYWYRQILGQGPELLVQFQDESVVDDSQLPKDRFSAERLKGVDSTLKIQPAELGDSAMYLCASSRRDRVNEQFFGPGTRLTVL.

This clonotype showed up many times. The chain employs TRBV18 and TRBJ2-3; the D is unclear. The ends were cut back, 2 bases at V and 2 bases at J, with 2 bases in the middle. The germline V gene has CDR1 KGHSH and CDR2 LQKENI. The length of the CDR3 is 12 residues. As DNA, the CDR3 is TGTGCCAGCTCACCAACCACAGATACGCAGTATTTT. Encoded protein: CASSPTTDTQYF.